This record concerns one TCR beta chain sequence. Its antigen is unknown. Qualities for individual bases were not recorded, and no much larger clone is one base off. The CDR3 regions of human TCRbeta chains were analyzed by immunosequencing. Turning to the authors' computational methods: Repertoire TCRs were matched against a reference library of SARS-CoV-2-specific TCRs generated with the MIRA antigen-specificity platform. Breadth meant the fraction of unique TCRs that were SARS-CoV-2-associated, whereas depth meant the fraction of total T cells that were SARS-CoV-2-associated. Using the MIRA data, each spike-specific TCR was assigned both to the spike region to which the TCR was reactive and to a CD4 or CD8 class. Log10-transformed breadth and depth values were compared by one-way ANOVA with Sidak's multiple comparisons tests. This immuneACCESS table, as held by TCRdb, lists in-frame sequences with V and J called but not all clones. Of the missing ones, under half trace to an unresolved V gene in checked studies; the others have no known cause. V and J calls and clone size are those listed in that table; D and trimming were worked out from the DNA. For this sample the table gives some 130,000 clones, of which more than 80% were detected only once. Together, the top ten hold about 4% of the sample.

This sample was included in a study of T cell responses to AZD1222 COVID-19 vaccine (dated by TCRdb to about 2021). Background for the entire study: Because spike-specific TCR depth and breadth did not differ between the two schedules, AZD1222 recipients who got a second dose at roughly 4 weeks were pooled with those who got a second dose at roughly 12 weeks. Trial participants were enrolled by age into subgroups of 18-55, 56-69 and 70-plus years, and roughly 150, 30 and 60 TCR-sequenced participants, respectively, were included in these subgroups. TCR sequencing covered 230 or so trial participants: 207 given two doses of AZD1222 and around 26 given two doses of MenACWY control vaccine. Overall results and qualifications from the work: Most participants were white British and females outnumbered males, and the authors suggested that clonal diversity may have been underestimated. Conclusions about previously exposed vaccinees are limited, since just 5 to 7 AZD1222 recipients were seropositive for SARS-CoV-2 at baseline. The vaccine-associated CD4 TCRs covered the entire spike protein, and the dominant responses fell in regions 160-218 and 743-854. After two AZD1222 doses, spike-specific TCR breadth and depth were significantly higher than at day 0 and than in MenACWY recipients. Because no day 14 peak-response samples were available, the repertoires could be characterized only after the peak T cell response. The 56-69-year group was small, and its depth increase did not reach significance, likely because of low power. Reportedly, close to half of the unique spike-specific TCRs recognized epitopes lying outside the regions that are mutated in the B.1.351 and B.1.1.7 variants.

Reading the label with the study, this specimen's time point is: baseline before first vaccination. Samples from vaccinated people were obtained from the UK trials COV001 and COV002, which included a single-blind randomized controlled phase 2/3 trial of AZD1222 (ChAdOx1 nCoV-19) in healthy adults. For TCRbeta chain sequencing, PBMC samples from trial participants were taken at day 0 and at day 28 after the second dose. The sequence was collected from an adult in good health. Source: peripheral blood, taken on day 0 of AZD1222 vaccination.

In nucleotide form, the sequence is TGTGCCAGCAGCTCCCAGGGGTACGGTCAGCCCCAGCATTTT. Its translation reads: CASSSQGYGQPQHF. The chain couples TRBV11-2 to TRBJ1-5; possibly the D gene is TRBD1, per 6 matching bases. Counted from cysteine to phenylalanine, this CDR3 has 14 amino acids. The DNA shown is the 42-base CDR3, in frame from base 1. The germline V gene sets CDR1 to SGHAT and CDR2 to FQNNGV. V gives up 4 bases and J gives up 6 bases, and the segment between their germline ends measures 13 bases.